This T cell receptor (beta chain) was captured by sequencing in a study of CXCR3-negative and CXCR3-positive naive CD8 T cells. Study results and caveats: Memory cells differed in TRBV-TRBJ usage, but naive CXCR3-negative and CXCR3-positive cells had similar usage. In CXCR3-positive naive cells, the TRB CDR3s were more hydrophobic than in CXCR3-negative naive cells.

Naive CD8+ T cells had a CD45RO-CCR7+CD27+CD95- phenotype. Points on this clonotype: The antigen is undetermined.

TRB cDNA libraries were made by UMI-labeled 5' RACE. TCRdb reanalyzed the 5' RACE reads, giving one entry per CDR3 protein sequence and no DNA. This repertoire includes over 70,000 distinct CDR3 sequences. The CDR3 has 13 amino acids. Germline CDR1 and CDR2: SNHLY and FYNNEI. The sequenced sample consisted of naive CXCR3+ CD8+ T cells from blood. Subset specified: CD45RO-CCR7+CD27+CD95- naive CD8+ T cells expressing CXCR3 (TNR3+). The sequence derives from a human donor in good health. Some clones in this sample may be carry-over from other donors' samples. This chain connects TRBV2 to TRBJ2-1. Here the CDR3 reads CASTASSYNEQFF. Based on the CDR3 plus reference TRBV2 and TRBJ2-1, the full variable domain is EPEVTQTPSHQVTQMGQEVILRCVPISNHLYFYWYRQILGQKVEFLVSFYNNEISEKSEIFDDQFSVERPDGSNFTLKIRSTKLEDSAMYFCASTASSYNEQFFGPGTRLTVL.